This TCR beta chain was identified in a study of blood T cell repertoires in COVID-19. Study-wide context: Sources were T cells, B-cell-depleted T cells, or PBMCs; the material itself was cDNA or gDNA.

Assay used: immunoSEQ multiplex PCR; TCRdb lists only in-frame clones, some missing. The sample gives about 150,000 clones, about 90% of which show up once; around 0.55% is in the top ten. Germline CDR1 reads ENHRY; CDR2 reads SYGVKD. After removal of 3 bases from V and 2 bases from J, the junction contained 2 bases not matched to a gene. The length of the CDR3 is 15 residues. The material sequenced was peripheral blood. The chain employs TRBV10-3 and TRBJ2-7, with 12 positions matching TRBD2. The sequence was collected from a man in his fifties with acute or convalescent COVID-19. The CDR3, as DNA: TGTGCCATCAGTGACTGGACTAGCGGGACCTACGAGCAGTACTTC. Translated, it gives CAISDWTSGTYEQYF.